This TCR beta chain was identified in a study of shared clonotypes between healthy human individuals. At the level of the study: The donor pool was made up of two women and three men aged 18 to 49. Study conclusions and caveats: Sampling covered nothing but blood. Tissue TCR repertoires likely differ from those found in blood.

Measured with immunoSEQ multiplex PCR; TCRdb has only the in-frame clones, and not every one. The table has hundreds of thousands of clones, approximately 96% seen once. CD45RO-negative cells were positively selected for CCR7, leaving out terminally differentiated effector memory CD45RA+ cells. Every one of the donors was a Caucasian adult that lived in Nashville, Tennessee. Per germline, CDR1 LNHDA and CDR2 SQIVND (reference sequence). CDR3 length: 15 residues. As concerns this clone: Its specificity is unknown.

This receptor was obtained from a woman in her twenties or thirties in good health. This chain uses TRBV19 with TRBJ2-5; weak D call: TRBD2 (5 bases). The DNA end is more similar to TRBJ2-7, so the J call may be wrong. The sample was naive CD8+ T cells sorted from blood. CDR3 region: CASQKAVLANYEQYF. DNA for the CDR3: TGTGCCAGTCAAAAAGCGGTGCTAGCCAACTACGAGCAGTACTTC.